A selection of T cell receptor beta chains follows, all from one sample in a study of blood T cells in healthy people across ages. Each CDR3 protein is one row after TCRdb ran MiXCR on the 5' RACE reads. This table holds about 970,000 distinct CDR3 sequences, roughly 47% found once. The sequenced sample consisted of blood. The receptors were gathered from a woman aged 60 to 75 in good health. CDR3s include the opening cysteine and the closing phenylalanine or tryptophan. Fields, in order: clone size, D gene, J gene, V gene, CDR3 DNA, CDR3 protein. A D gene is named only where the DNA matches it firmly. Clone size, where shown, is once, few, many, or a class for clones that have expanded.

.,.,TRBJ2-7,TRBV29-1,TGCAGCGCTCATAACAGGGAGTCCTGCGAGCAGTACTTC,CSAHNRESCEQYF
.,.,TRBJ1-2,TRBV28,TGTGCCAGCAGTGGGGTCGGAGAAACGTTATATGGCTACACCTTC,CASSGVGETLYGYTF
.,TRBD2,TRBJ2-1,TRBV2,TGTGCCAGCAAGCCGGGAGGGGCCTACAATGAGCAGTTCTTC,CASKPGGAYNEQFF
.,TRBD1,TRBJ2-7,TRBV9,TGTGCCAGCAGCCCACAACAGGGGAATCTAGGCTACGAGCAGTACTTC,CASSPQQGNLGYEQYF
few,TRBD2,TRBJ2-4,TRBV7-9,TGTGCCAGCAGCCTATGGACTAGCGGGAGAATAAGGGAGCAGTACTTC,CASSLWTSGRIREQYF
.,.,TRBJ1-1,TRBV6-2/TRBV6-3,TGTGCCAGCAGTTCCCCAGACACGCAGGGCACTGAAGCTTTCTTT,CASSSPDTQGTEAFF
.,.,TRBJ2-7,TRBV7-2,TGTGCCGGCAGCTTAGGAGGGGGCCCGATACTCCTCGAGCAGTACTTC,CAGSLGGGPILLEQYF
.,.,TRBJ2-7,TRBV12-3/TRBV12-4,TGTGCCAGCAGTTTTTCCCCAGGCAATGAGCAGTACTTC,CASSFSPGNEQYF
few,.,TRBJ2-7,TRBV20-1,TGCAGTGCCTCCGGAGACAAGAACTACGAGCAGTACTTC,CSASGDKNYEQYF
.,TRBD2,TRBJ2-3,TRBV14,TGTGCCAGCAGCCAAGGGAAATGGACTAGCGGGACGGTAGATACGCAGTATTTT,CASSQGKWTSGTVDTQYF
.,.,TRBJ2-1,TRBV29-1,TGCAGCCTCAACAGAGGAGTGGGGATCTCCTACAATGAGCAGTTCTTC,CSLNRGVGISYNEQFF
once,.,TRBJ1-1,TRBV29-1,TGCAGCGTTGAAGGCCTGAACACTGAAGCTTTCTTT,CSVEGLNTEAFF
.,.,TRBJ2-2,TRBV19,TGTGCCAGTAGATGGCGGGCGTCCAAGCATACCGGGGAGCTGTTTTTT,CASRWRASKHTGELFF
.,TRBD1,TRBJ1-6,TRBV7-9,TGTGCCAGCAGCCCCTCGGGACAGATTAAGTCACCCCTCCACTTT,CASSPSGQIKSPLHF
few,TRBD1,TRBJ1-4,TRBV4-1,TGCGCCAGCAGCCAGGAGACAGGGGGCGCATTACTAACTAATGAAAAACTGTTTTTT,CASSQETGGALLTNEKLFF
.,.,TRBJ1-5,TRBV20-1,TGCAGTGCTAGAGATCAGGCAGGGAGCAATCAGCCCCAGCATTTT,CSARDQAGSNQPQHF
.,TRBD1,TRBJ1-1,TRBV7-9,TGTGCCAGCAGCTTCAGGGGCGCCCGGGACAGGGGTCTCACTGAAGCTTTCTTT,CASSFRGARDRGLTEAFF
few,.,TRBJ1-2,TRBV5-6,TGTGCCAGCAGCTTGTTCGGGGTCAGGGGATATGGCTACACCTTC,CASSLFGVRGYGYTF
.,.,TRBJ2-6,TRBV12-3/TRBV12-4,TGTGCCAGCACAAGGGACCTAGCGTCCACTGGGGCCAACGTCCTGACTTTC,CASTRDLASTGANVLTF
.,.,TRBJ2-5,TRBV10-3,TGTGCCATCAGTGCAGGGGGGGGGCAGTACTTC,CAISAGGGQYF
.,TRBD1,TRBJ1-1,TRBV7-9,TGCGACACTCAACTCCGGGACAGAGTTTCACAAGCTTTCTTT,CDTQLRDRVSQAFF
few,.,TRBJ2-1,TRBV7-9,TGTGCCAGCAGCTTAGGGACCCTTGGGGGAGGACTATACAATGAGCAGTTCTTC,CASSLGTLGGGLYNEQFF
many,TRBD2,TRBJ2-5,TRBV12-3/TRBV12-4,TGTGCCAGCAGTTTTGCTAGCGGGAGTGTGACCCAGTACTTC,CASSFASGSVTQYF
few,TRBD2,TRBJ2-2,TRBV29-1,TGCAGCGTTCGGCGGGAGCCGAACACCGGGGAGCTGTTTTTT,CSVRREPNTGELFF
few,.,TRBJ1-4,TRBV28,TGTGCCAGCAGTGAGCAGGGCGCTAATGAAAAACTGTTTTTT,CASSEQGANEKLFF
once,.,TRBJ2-1,TRBV23-1,TGCGCCAGCATCCCTAGCAGACAATCCCAACCCATCGATGAGCAGTTCTTC,CASIPSRQSQPIDEQFF
.,.,TRBJ2-7,TRBV29-1,TGCAGCGTCGTAGCAGCGACAAGCTCCTACAATGAGCAGTACTTC,CSVVAATSSYNEQYF
.,TRBD1,TRBJ2-1,TRBV20-1,TGCAGTGCCCCGGGACAGGGATCCTCCTACAATGAGCAGTTCTTC,CSAPGQGSSYNEQFF
.,TRBD2,TRBJ2-5,TRBV7-2,TGTGCCAGCAGCACACGGACTAGCATGGGGGGAGAGACCCAGTACTTC,CASSTRTSMGGETQYF
.,.,TRBJ2-1,TRBV30,TGTGCCTGCCCCGGGTCTAGCAGATACAATGAGCAGTTCTTC,CACPGSSRYNEQFF
few,.,TRBJ2-7,TRBV5-1,TGCGCCAGCAGCTTGGGGGCTCAGTCCTACGAGCAGTACTTC,CASSLGAQSYEQYF